This T cell receptor beta chain appears in the sequencing data of a study of OX40 agonist ivuxolimab in advanced cancers. The study, taken as a whole, reports: Partial responders treated at 0.1-3.0 mg/kg exhibited clonal expansion among the lowest measured.

Germline loops: CDR1 LGHNA, CDR2 YSLEER. This CDR3 contains 15 residues. V shed 6 bases, J shed 6 bases, and the junction held 14 bases outside the gene matches. As for this clone: The antigen is undetermined.

Data came from immunoSEQ multiplex PCR; TCRdb stores just in-frame clones and leaves some out. This repertoire shows 65,000 to 95,000 clones, 90% to 95% found once; its top ten account for approximately 2.5%. This specimen consisted of CD4+ or CD8+ T cells sorted from blood, obtained in a trial of the OX40 agonist ivuxolimab. This clonotype was obtained from an adult with an advanced solid tumor such as melanoma, head and neck, liver or kidney cancer. The rearrangement links TRBV4-3 to TRBJ2-7, with 7 bases fitting TRBD1. CDR3 sequence: CASSPNNRGFSEQYF. DNA of the CDR3: TGCGCCAGCAGTCCTAACAACAGGGGATTTTCCGAGCAGTACTTC.